The rows below give T cell receptor beta chains drawn from one sample of a study of blood T cell repertoires in COVID-19. The repertoire was sequenced with immunoSEQ multiplex PCR; TCRdb's copy has only in-frame clones and lacks some. The sample carries about 300,000 clones, 89% recorded once. The material sequenced was PBMCs or T cells enriched from blood (not recorded which). The source is a man in his sixties who had recovered from COVID-19. CDR3s include the opening cysteine and the closing phenylalanine or tryptophan. D genes are given only for firm matches. Size is stated for part of the rows, as once, few or many counts, or as a class when the clone is expanded.

J	V	D	size	DNA	CDR3
TRBJ2-2	TRBV28	-	-	TGTGCCAGCAGATCAAGCCAGGGGAACACCGGGGAGCTGTTTTTT	CASRSSQGNTGELFF
TRBJ2-1	TRBV12-2	-	-	TGTGCAAGTCGCTTATACGGTAATACTAGGGCCAATGAGCAGTTCTTC	CASRLYGNTRANEQFF
TRBJ1-1	TRBV5-1	-	-	TGCGCCAGCACCGGCTCGGGGGAGCCTGAAGCTTTCTTT	CASTGSGEPEAFF
TRBJ1-2	TRBV19	-	-	TGTGCCAGTAGGGGCTCACGGGACCGGACTATTGGCTACACCTTC	CASRGSRDRTIGYTF
TRBJ2-1	TRBV14	TRBD2	once	TGTGCCAGCAGCCAAGATGAAGCTAGCGGCTACAATGAGCAGTTCTTC	CASSQDEASGYNEQFF
TRBJ1-5	TRBV12-2	-	few	TGTGCAAGTCGCTTAGTAGAGGGACACCGGGCCCTCAATCAGCCCCAGCATTTT	CASRLVEGHRALNQPQHF
TRBJ2-3	TRBV2	TRBD2	-	TGTGCCAGCAAGTCTAGCAGTCTGGGGGGGGATACGCAGTATTTT	CASKSSSLGGDTQYF
TRBJ2-5	TRBV19	TRBD2	-	TGTGCCAGTAGTAACAGCGGGAGGGCCGAAGAGACCCAGTACTTC	CASSNSGRAEETQYF
TRBJ1-5	TRBV9	-	-	TGTGCCAGCAGCGTAGGTCAGGGTGATCAGCCCCAGCATTTT	CASSVGQGDQPQHF
TRBJ2-5	TRBV5-1	TRBD2	few	TGCGCCAGCAGCTTGGCCGTAGCGGGAGGCTTCCAAGAGACCCAGTACTTC	CASSLAVAGGFQETQYF
TRBJ2-2	TRBV5-6	TRBD2	-	TGTGCCAGCAGCTTACTGACTAGCGGGAGTACCACCGGGGAGCTGTTTTTT	CASSLLTSGSTTGELFF
TRBJ1-2	TRBV7-3	TRBD1	-	TGTGCCAGCAGCCCAGGACAGGGGACGGATGGCTACACCTTC	CASSPGQGTDGYTF
TRBJ1-3	TRBV9	-	-	TGTGCCAGCAGCGTAGAAGGTAGAGGCCCTAGCTCTGGAAACACCATATATTTT	CASSVEGRGPSSGNTIYF
TRBJ2-5	TRBV24-1	TRBD2	-	TGTGCCACCAGTGATTCCCTGGCTAGCGGGAGGGGACAAGAGACCCAGTACTTC	CATSDSLASGRGQETQYF
TRBJ1-1	TRBV15	TRBD1	few	TGTGCCACCAGCAGAGAACAGGGGGCGGGCACTGAAGCTTTCTTT	CATSREQGAGTEAFF
TRBJ2-7	TRBV29-1	TRBD1	-	TGCAGCGTTGAAGTCCGACAGGGCGTATACGAGCAGTACTTC	CSVEVRQGVYEQYF
TRBJ2-7	TRBV28	TRBD2	-	TGTGCCAGCAGTCCTCCGGCGGGAGCGGTTGCCGAGCAGTACTTC	CASSPPAGAVAEQYF
TRBJ1-1	TRBV28	TRBD1	-	TGTGCCAGCAACGCAATAAGGGGACAGGTAATCGCTGAAGCTTTCTTT	CASNAIRGQVIAEAFF
TRBJ1-4	TRBV3-1/TRBV3-2	-	-	TGTGCCAGCAGCCAGCTGGCCGGGGTTAGGCGTGAAAAACTGTTTTTT	CASSQLAGVRREKLFF
TRBJ2-1	TRBV10-3	-	-	TGTGCCATCACTAAAGACTCAAGCTCCTACAATGAGCAGTTCTTC	CAITKDSSSYNEQFF
TRBJ1-2	TRBV11-2	TRBD1	-	TGTGCCAGCAGCCCAGGGGGCTATGGCTACACCTTC	CASSPGGYGYTF
TRBJ2-7	TRBV5-1	-	-	TGCGCCAGCAGCTTGGTTGTAGCAGCTTCCTACGAGCAGTACTTC	CASSLVVAASYEQYF
TRBJ1-1	TRBV28	TRBD1	few	TGTGCCAGCAGTTTAATTGGGACAGGGGAAGCTTTCTTT	CASSLIGTGEAFF
TRBJ1-3	TRBV5-1	-	-	TGCGCCAGCAGCTCAAATACAGGCTCTGGAAACACCATATATTTT	CASSSNTGSGNTIYF
TRBJ2-3	TRBV9	TRBD2	once	TGTGCCAGCAGCGCTAGACTAGCGACAGATACGCAGTATTTT	CASSARLATDTQYF
TRBJ2-2	TRBV7-3	TRBD2	-	TGTGCCAGCAGCTTACGGGGGGGCACGAACACCGGGGAGCTGTTTTTT	CASSLRGGTNTGELFF
TRBJ2-1	TRBV7-2	TRBD2	-	TGTGCCAGCAGCTTAGCTGGGACTAGCTCCCACAATGAGCAGTTCTTC	CASSLAGTSSHNEQFF
TRBJ1-4	TRBV4-1	TRBD1	-	TGCGCCAGCAGCCTGCAGGGGGCAAATGAAAAACTGTTTTTT	CASSLQGANEKLFF
TRBJ2-3	TRBV10-2	-	-	TGCGCCAGCAGTGAGTGGCAAGGGGGTCGCACAGATACGCAGTATTTT	CASSEWQGGRTDTQYF
TRBJ2-1	TRBV9	TRBD2	-	TGTGCCAGCAGCGTAGACGGGACTAGTGGCGAGCAGTTCTTC	CASSVDGTSGEQFF
TRBJ2-3	TRBV7-7	-	-	TGTGCTAGCAGCTTGGCGGGGATTTTAGATACGCAGTATTTT	CASSLAGILDTQYF
TRBJ1-2	TRBV2	TRBD1	-	TGTGCCAGCAGTGAACGACAGGGGTTGAACTATGGCTACACCTTC	CASSERQGLNYGYTF
TRBJ1-1	TRBV5-1	-	few	TGCGCCAGCAGCTTGGGGTCAATGGGGGGAGGGACTGAAGCTTTCTTT	CASSLGSMGGGTEAFF
TRBJ1-1	TRBV10-1	-	-	TGCGCCAGCAGTCCGACCGGGAGGGCTGAAGCTTTCTTT	CASSPTGRAEAFF
TRBJ2-7	TRBV5-4	TRBD1	-	TGTGCCAGCAGCTTGGACAGGGGTCCCTACGAGCAGTACTTC	CASSLDRGPYEQYF
TRBJ2-7	TRBV4-3	-	-	TGCGCCAGCAGCCAAGAAGCAGGGACTTTTCCCTACGAGCAGTACTTC	CASSQEAGTFPYEQYF
TRBJ2-3	TRBV6-5	-	-	TGTGCCAGCAGTTCTACCACAGGGTCGGGCCCAGATACGCAGTATTTT	CASSSTTGSGPDTQYF
TRBJ2-3	TRBV6-5	-	-	TGTGCCAGCAGTTTATCCTCAGGGGCTGTTACAGATACGCAGTATTTT	CASSLSSGAVTDTQYF
TRBJ2-4	TRBV19	-	-	TGTGCCAGTAGACAGAACAGGGTAGGAGAAAACATTCAGTACTTC	CASRQNRVGENIQYF
TRBJ1-1	TRBV7-3	-	-	TGTGCCAGCAGCTTTACAATGAACACTGAAGCTTTCTTT	CASSFTMNTEAFF
TRBJ2-5	TRBV9	-	-	TGTGCCAGCAGCGTAGGTTATGAGCAAGAGACCCAGTACTTC	CASSVGYEQETQYF
TRBJ1-6	TRBV29-1	TRBD1	-	TGCAGCGTTGGAACAGGGGGCGGTAATTCACCCCTCCACTTT	CSVGTGGGNSPLHF
TRBJ2-3	TRBV5-6	-	-	TGTGCCAGCAGCTTGAGGGTAGCGATAGGAACAGATACGCAGTATTTT	CASSLRVAIGTDTQYF
TRBJ2-1	TRBV4-1	TRBD2	-	TGCGCCAGCAGCCATCCTAGCGGGCAGACGAGCTCCTACAATGAGCAGTTCTTC	CASSHPSGQTSSYNEQFF
TRBJ2-5	TRBV5-4	-	-	TGTGCCAGCAGCTTGGTGGCAGGGTTCGGACAAGAGACCCAGTACTTC	CASSLVAGFGQETQYF
TRBJ1-2	TRBV12-3/TRBV12-4	TRBD1	-	TGTGCCAGCAGGGGACAGGACTATGGCTACACCTTC	CASRGQDYGYTF
TRBJ1-2	TRBV27	TRBD1	-	TGTGCCAGCAGTCCCACCGTCCGGACAGGGAATGGCTACACCTTC	CASSPTVRTGNGYTF
TRBJ2-5	TRBV7-9	-	-	TGTGCCAGCAGCATCCCGACGGGAAGAGAGACCCAGTACTTC	CASSIPTGRETQYF
TRBJ1-5	TRBV19	-	-	TGTGCCAGTAGTATAACCCAGGGAGGTAATCAGCCCCAGCATTTT	CASSITQGGNQPQHF
TRBJ1-6	TRBV5-6	TRBD1	-	TGTGCCAGCAGCGCGGGACAGGGAGATAATTCACCCCTCCACTTT	CASSAGQGDNSPLHF
TRBJ1-5	TRBV2	-	-	TGTGCCAGCACTTGGGAGTCGGATCAGCCCCAGCATTTT	CASTWESDQPQHF
TRBJ2-2	TRBV21-1	-	-	TGTGCCAGGGAACCCCGGGACAGGGAAAACACCGGGGAGCTGTTTTTT	CAREPRDRENTGELFF
TRBJ2-3	TRBV28	-	-	TGTGCCAGCAGGGGAGACGCAGATACGCAGTATTTT	CASRGDADTQYF